A single sample is the source of the 9 T cell receptor beta chains below, sequenced in a study of T cell repertoires in cytomegalovirus infection. MiXCR, applied by TCRdb to the reads, yields one record per CDR3 protein. Among 650,000 to 900,000 distinct CDR3 sequences listed, 30% to 35% were seen once. No cognate antigen is known for these TCRs. The input for sequencing was cultured CD8+ T cells from PBMCs, taken from culture after CMV antigen stimulation. Source of these receptors: a human donor in good health (CMV status not recorded). Some clones in this sample may be carry-over from other donors' samples.

Only a few counts were recorded for this clonotype. The chain carries TRBV4-2 and TRBJ2-3; D is perhaps TRBD1 (5 bases). The CDR3 is 14 residues long. The V and J ends lost 0 bases and 2 bases respectively, with 6 bases between them. Germline-derived CDR1 and CDR2 are LGHNA and YNFKEQ. The CDR3 region has the DNA TGTGCCAGCAGCCAAGAACAGGTCACAGATACGCAGTATTTT. The encoded protein is CASSQEQVTDTQYF.

Remarks on this clonotype: It may be a read error: a sequence one base away is much more abundant. CDR3 region: CTSSTQFWKGGYTF. DNA of the CDR3: TGTACCAGCAGCACCCAGTTCTGGAAGGGTGGCTACACCTTC. V usage is TRBV7-3 and J usage is TRBJ1-2, with no clear D. This CDR3 has 14 residues. Germline CDR1 SGHTA, CDR2 FQGTGA.

This clonotype came up many times. The chain couples TRBV7-6 to TRBJ2-5; 13 positions match TRBD2. CDR1 and CDR2 (germline): SGHVS, FNYEAQ. The CDR3 spans 16 residues. Trimming took 5 bases from V and 1 from J; bases not matched to a gene: 4. Here the CDR3 DNA reads TGTGCCAGCAGCACCCGACTAGCGGGGGGCCAAGAGACCCAGTACTTC. Translated, it gives CASSTRLAGGQETQYF.

The chain joins TRBV11-2 to TRBJ2-5, with a possible D match to TRBD1 (5 bases). This CDR3 has 17 residues. Germline-derived CDR1 and CDR2 are SGHAT and FQNNGV. V lost 2 bases, J lost 5 bases, and 21 bases lay in between. The CDR3 sequence is CASSLIPVGRARETQYF. CDR3 DNA sequence: TGTGCCAGCAGCTTAATTCCGGTCGGCAGGGCGCGGGAGACCCAGTACTTC.

The chain couples TRBV28 to TRBJ1-1, with 7 bases matching TRBD1. The V and J ends lost 6 bases and 0 bases, in that order; junction bases with no gene match: 13. This CDR3 has 17 amino acids. Per the germline V gene, CDR1 is MDHEN and CDR2 is SYDVKM. The CDR3 coding sequence is TGTGCCAGCAGCCGGAGACAGGGAGGGTGGATGAACACTGAAGCTTTCTTT. This sequence encodes CASSRRQGGWMNTEAFF.

As to this clonotype: Mismatch with germline at one junction end may stem from a read error. The chain employs TRBV7-4 and TRBJ2-6; TRBD1 or TRBD2 may be the D gene (5 bases each). This CDR3 has 16 residues. From germline, CDR1 is SGHVT and CDR2 SQSDAQ. In DNA, the CDR3 is TGTGCCAGCAGCTTAGCGCGAGGGGTTGGGGCCAACGTCCCGACTTTC. Translating it yields CASSLARGVGANVPTF.

The V call is TRBV14, the J call TRBJ2-3, with 9 positions matching TRBD2. The CDR3 loop spans 22 amino acids. With 1 base clipped from V and 0 bases from J, the junction kept 20 bases outside the gene matches. Germline V lookup: CDR1 SGHDN, CDR2 FVKESK. The CDR3 DNA sequence: TGTGCCAGCAGCCAAGTTCCCGGGACTAGCTCCACGTCTTCATATAGCACAGATACGCAGTATTTT. As protein: CASSQVPGTSSTSSYSTDTQYF.

Points on this clonotype: The CDR3 carries no conserved terminal phenylalanine or tryptophan, so it likely arises from a read error. CDR3 sequence reads: CASSYSLSAGTYNEQFV. CDR3 in DNA: TGTGCCAGCAGTTACTCCCTTTCTGCGGGGACCTACAATGAGCAGTTCGTC. This chain uses TRBV6-6 with TRBJ2-1; tentatively, D is TRBD2 (6 bases). The CDR3 spans 17 residues. Germline values: CDR1 MNHNY, CDR2 SVGAGI (reference sequence). V shed 0 bases and J shed 2 bases, with 14 bases lying between them.

This sequence joins TRBV2 and TRBJ2-2; no reliable D call. Germline V gene data show CDR1 as SNHLY and CDR2 as FYNNEI. There are 15 residues in the CDR3. V lost 5 bases to trimming and J lost 1 base, with 11 bases between them. CDR3 residues: CASSRPSGNTGELFF. The CDR3 nucleotides read TGTGCCAGCAGTCGGCCTAGTGGGAACACCGGGGAGCTGTTTTTT.